Listed here are 6 T cell receptor beta chains from one sample, sequenced in a study of T cell responses to AZD1222 COVID-19 vaccine. Repertoires were generated with immunoSEQ multiplex PCR, while TCRdb's copy carries only in-frame clones and drops some. The sample lists roughly 150,000 clones, roughly 91% seen once, with about 5.9% in the top ten. This specimen was peripheral blood, taken 28 days after the second AZD1222 dose. These receptors came from an adult who received the AZD1222 COVID-19 vaccine.

The chain is built from TRBV18 and TRBJ1-6; tentative D call: TRBD1 (5 bases). CDR1 and CDR2 from the germline V gene are KGHSH and LQKENI. This CDR3 is built from 16 residues. Trimming shortened V by 2 bases and J by 3 bases, and 11 bases separated the two germline ends. CDR3 residues: CASSPGAGSYNSPLHF. CDR3 nucleotide sequence: TGTGCCAGCTCACCAGGGGCCGGGAGCTATAATTCACCCCTCCACTTT.

The V and J genes are TRBV2 and TRBJ1-5; D is unresolved. Trimming shortened V by 6 bases and J by 9 bases, and 15 bases separated the two germline ends. Germline values: CDR1 SNHLY, CDR2 FYNNEI. The CDR3 extends over 13 amino acids. The CDR3 DNA reads as TGTGCCAGCAGAAAAGAGAGGGTTGCGCCCCAGCATTTT. Protein sequence: CASRKERVAPQHF.

The V call is TRBV19, the J call TRBJ1-5; the match to TRBD1 covers 11 bases. CDR1 and CDR2 from the germline V gene are LNHDA and SQIVND (reference sequence). This CDR3 region has 17 residues. Germline trimming cut 1 base from V and 8 bases from J; bases unmatched to any gene: 10. Here the CDR3 reads CASSIGLGQGVLKPQHF. The DNA for the CDR3 is TGTGCCAGTAGTATAGGTTTGGGACAGGGGGTATTAAAGCCCCAGCATTTT.

This rearrangement joins TRBV28 to TRBJ1-2; TRBD1 is a possible D gene (5 bases). The V end was cut by 10 bases, the J end by 4 bases, with 7 bases between. Germline V gene data show CDR1 as MDHEN and CDR2 as SYDVKM. The CDR3 loop spans 10 amino acids. The CDR3 sequence is CAIGGYGYTF. For the CDR3, the DNA is TGTGCCATTGGGGGCTATGGCTACACCTTC.

V and J are TRBV18 and TRBJ2-1; weak D call: TRBD2 (6 bases). The germline V gene encodes CDR1 KGHSH and CDR2 LQKENI. The V and J ends lost 8 bases and 0 bases respectively, with 14 bases between them. This CDR3 is built from 15 residues. Written as DNA, the CDR3 is TGTGCCAGCCGAGGAGGGCGGAGCTCCTACAATGAGCAGTTCTTC. This gives the protein CASRGGRSSYNEQFF. The full variable domain, completed using reference TRBV18 and TRBJ2-1, is NAGVMQNPRHLVRRRGQEARLRCSPMKGHSHVYWYRQLPEEGLKFMVYLQKENIIDESGMPKERFSAEFPKEGPSILRIQQVVRGDSAAYFCASRGGRSSYNEQFFGPGTRLTVL.

This clone was found once. The chain recombines TRBV6-5 with TRBJ2-7, with a weak D call TRBD2 (5 bases). This CDR3 region has 15 residues. V was clipped by 7 bases and J by 1 base, with 17 bases between them. Germline CDR1 reads MNHEY; CDR2 reads SVGAGI. CDR3 DNA: TGTGCCAGCATGCCCGGTGCGGGCGCATCCTACGAGCAGTACTTC. This translates into CASMPGAGASYEQYF.